This T cell receptor beta chain was sequenced in a study of blood T cell repertoires in COVID-19. About the study: Sources were T cells, B-cell-depleted T cells, or PBMCs; the material itself was cDNA or gDNA.

CDR1 and CDR2 (germline): KGHSH, LQKENI. V was clipped by 0 bases and J by 1 base; unmatched bases: 4. CDR3 length: 16 amino acids. Some clones are missing from TCRdb's copy, which holds only in-frame ones; the method was immunoSEQ multiplex PCR. Of about 240,000 clones listed, roughly 81% were seen once; the top ten hold around 7.5%. The gene calls are TRBV18 and TRBJ1-1, with 8 bases lining up with TRBD1. The material sequenced was peripheral blood. The receptor was derived from a woman aged 80 or older with COVID-19, enrolled during active disease. The CDR3, as DNA: TGTGCCAGCTCACCACCGGACAGGGTCTCGAACACTGAAGCTTTCTTT. Its translation: CASSPPDRVSNTEAFF.